This T cell receptor beta chain derives from a study of blood T cell repertoires in COVID-19. Background on the study: Acute and convalescent COVID-19 specimens originated in the United States, Italy and Spain.

Some clones are missing from TCRdb's copy, which holds only in-frame ones; the method was immunoSEQ multiplex PCR. This repertoire shows hundreds of thousands of clones, roughly 80% found once; its top ten account for 15% to 20%. The CDR3 runs 16 residues. Between the trimmed V and J ends, which lost 3 bases and 0 bases, there was a span of 12 bases. Germline CDR1 SGDLS, CDR2 YYNGEE. This TCR was recovered from an elderly woman with active or convalescent COVID-19. The chain links TRBV9 to TRBJ1-4; D remains unclear. The sequencing input was peripheral blood. The CDR3, as DNA: TGTGCCAGCAGCGGCGGGGTTGATGCAACTAATGAAAAACTGTTTTTT. Residues: CASSGGVDATNEKLFF.